This T cell receptor beta chain appears in the sequencing data of a study of blood T cells in healthy people across ages. With a J-beta primer mix and a sample-barcoded 5' primer, a second PCR ran about 6 to 11 cycles. TCRdb used MiXCR to reprocess the 5' RACE reads, holding one entry per CDR3 protein. The sample carries 1 million to 1.2 million distinct CDR3 sequences, about two fifths recorded once. Germline lookup yields CDR1 LGHDT and CDR2 YNNKEL (reference sequence). This CDR3 has 12 amino acids. V was clipped by 5 bases and J by 6 bases; unmatched bases: 3. Approximately 10 milliliters of peripheral blood were drawn from each donor into EDTA-treated tubes. Total RNA amounts of at least 6 micrograms were extracted per sample.

This sequence was found in a man younger than 35 in good health. The sample taken for sequencing was blood. This sequence joins TRBV3-1 and TRBJ1-2, with 7 bases that match TRBD1. CDR3 region: CASSAGGHGYTF. CDR3 DNA sequence: TGTGCCAGCAGCGCAGGGGGACATGGCTACACCTTC.